Following are 13 T cell receptor beta chains from one sample sequenced in a study of OX40 agonist ivuxolimab in advanced cancers. TCRdb's table, derived via immunoSEQ multiplex PCR, lists solely in-frame clones and lacks some. The table records more than 65,000 clones, 78% of them present only once. This material consisted of CD4+ or CD8+ T cells sorted from blood, taken in a trial of the OX40 agonist ivuxolimab. Receptor source: an adult with an advanced solid tumor such as melanoma, head and neck, liver or kidney cancer.

In this sample, this clone turned up once. This chain connects TRBV5-1 to TRBJ2-3, with D tentatively TRBD1 or TRBD2 (5 bases each). Trimming pared 5 bases from V and 4 bases from J, leaving 14 bases between. The CDR3 spans 14 residues. Germline CDR1 reads SGHRS; CDR2 reads YFSETQ. The CDR3 sequence is CASRIVGDPDTQYF. Here the CDR3 DNA reads TGCGCCAGCAGGATCGTTGGGGACCCAGATACGCAGTATTTT.

This sequence joins TRBV18 and TRBJ1-1, with D unresolved. Germline CDR1 reads KGHSH; CDR2 reads LQKENI. The length of the CDR3 is 17 residues. The V gene lost 2 bases and the J gene lost 0 bases, with 16 bases spanning the gap. The CDR3 DNA is TGTGCCAGCTCACCAGGGCCCTCGTTGAGGATGAACACTGAAGCTTTCTTT. This translates into CASSPGPSLRMNTEAFF.

J is TRBJ1-1 and V is TRBV30; no clear D. Trimming cost V 0 bases and J 5 bases, with 10 bases left between them. In germline, CDR1 is GTSNPN, CDR2 SVGIG (reference sequence). CDR3 length equals 13 residues. The CDR3 coding sequence is TGTGCCTGGAGTGTAGGTCATCGGACTGAAGCTTTCTTT. Translated: CAWSVGHRTEAFF.

V and J are TRBV4-3 and TRBJ1-6; unclear D gene. The CDR3 extends over 15 amino acids. CDR1 LGHNA and CDR2 YSLEER come from the germline V gene. V was cut by 4 bases and J by 6 bases, with 13 bases left in between. CDR3 protein: CASSPGPGRNSPLHF. In DNA form, the CDR3 reads TGCGCCAGCAGCCCCGGGCCAGGACGTAATTCACCCCTCCACTTT.

The CDR3 DNA sequence: TGTGCCAGCAGCGTAGTACAGGGGAACACTGAAGCTTTCTTT. Translation: CASSVVQGNTEAFF. The chain has TRBV7-2 and TRBJ1-1; possible D gene TRBD1, 6 bases. CDR3 length: 14 amino acids. The germline V gene encodes CDR1 SGHTA and CDR2 FQGNSA. Trimming stripped 5 bases from V and 1 base from J, with 11 bases between.

The V gene is TRBV4-1, the J gene TRBJ1-2, with TRBD1 matching 9 bases. From germline, CDR1 is MGHRA and CDR2 YSYEKL. The CDR3 totals 16 residues. J was trimmed by 5 bases and V by 4 bases; bases with no gene match: 11. CDR3 sequence: CASSPSRDREGYGYTF. The CDR3 DNA is TGCGCCAGCAGCCCGTCTCGGGACAGGGAAGGTTATGGCTACACCTTC.

The chain carries TRBV5-8 and TRBJ1-1; D gene uncertain. The CDR3 has 13 residues. Trimming pared 3 bases from V and 11 bases from J, leaving 17 bases between. Germline assignment: CDR1 SGHTS and CDR2 YDEGEE. The CDR3 is CASSWRGALKAFF. In DNA, the CDR3 is TGTGCCAGCAGCTGGAGAGGAGCTTTGAAGGCTTTCTTT.

The gene calls are TRBV11-2 and TRBJ1-1; D possibly corresponds to TRBD1 (5 bases). The germline gives CDR1 SGHAT, CDR2 FQNNGV. V was shortened by 1 base and J by 4 bases, with 19 bases between the two germline ends. The CDR3 runs to 17 residues. The DNA of the CDR3 is TGTGCCAGCAGCTTAGGAGTCGGGGGACTCTCTTTCACTGAAGCTTTCTTT. This gives the protein CASSLGVGGLSFTEAFF.

A single count supports this clone. The chain has TRBV2 and TRBJ2-1; possibly TRBD2 for D (6 bases). There are 18 residues in the CDR3. V lost 3 bases and J 4 bases, leaving 22 bases between the germline ends. CDR1 and CDR2 (germline): SNHLY, FYNNEI. The CDR3 region is CASSDLLLSSDDYNEQFF. In DNA form, the CDR3 reads TGTGCCAGCAGTGATCTCCTTTTGTCTAGCGACGATTACAATGAGCAGTTCTTC. Supplemented by reference TRBV2 and TRBJ2-1, the full variable domain reads EPEVTQTPSHQVTQMGQEVILRCVPISNHLYFYWYRQILGQKVEFLVSFYNNEISEKSEIFDDQFSVERPDGSNFTLKIRSTKLEDSAMYFCASSDLLLSSDDYNEQFFGPGTRLTVL.

This clone was recorded only once. The chain uses TRBV28 and TRBJ1-4, with 7 bases fitting TRBD1. The CDR3 extends over 15 amino acids. V dropped 5 bases and J dropped 0; count of bases not matched to a gene: 3. Germline V gene sequence: CDR1 MDHEN, CDR2 SYDVKM. CDR3 sequence reads: CASSHRGATNEKLFF. The CDR3 DNA is TGTGCCAGCAGTCACAGGGGTGCAACTAATGAAAAACTGTTTTTT.

This chain connects TRBV29-1 to TRBJ2-5; the match to TRBD1 covers 7 bases. Per the germline V gene, CDR1 is SQVTM and CDR2 is ANQGSEA. CDR3 size: 12 residues. V shed 7 bases and J 4 bases; nucleotides not matched to a gene: 6. CDR3 sequence: CSAVQGRETQYF. The CDR3 DNA reads TGCAGCGCCGTACAGGGGAGAGAGACCCAGTACTTC. The whole variable domain, remainder taken from reference TRBV29-1 and TRBJ2-5, is SAVISQKPSRDICQRGTSLTIQCQVDSQVTMMFWYRQQPGQSLTLIATANQGSEATYESGFVIDKFPISRPNLTFSTLTVSNMSPEDSSIYLCSAVQGRETQYFGPGTRLLVL.

This clone was counted a single time. The chain employs TRBV6-1 and TRBJ1-3; 12 nucleotides align to TRBD1. Looked up from germline, CDR1 is MNHNS and CDR2 is SASEGT. V was pared by 7 bases and J by 4 bases, with 5 bases of the junction left unmatched. This CDR3 spans 15 amino acids. CDR3 loop: CASKGQGARGNTIYF. The DNA of the CDR3 is TGTGCCAGCAAGGGACAGGGGGCGCGGGGAAACACCATATATTTT.

The V gene is TRBV6-5, the J gene TRBJ1-6, with 8 bases aligning to TRBD1. The CDR3 extends over 14 amino acids. J gave up 13 bases and V 5 bases, and 10 bases lay outside the gene matches. From germline, CDR1 is MNHEY and CDR2 SVGAGI. This CDR3 is CASSRLQGEAPLHF. CDR3 coding DNA: TGTGCCAGCAGTCGTTTACAGGGGGAGGCTCCCCTCCACTTT.